This T cell receptor (beta chain) was sequenced in a study of CD8 T cells in ankylosing spondylitis. This clonotype occurred many times. The antigen is not known. TCRdb called the 5' RACE reads again in MiXCR, with one record for every CDR3 protein. The profile shows over 110,000 distinct CDR3 sequences, roughly 7.7% of them singletons. Notes on the study in general: What seemed typical of ankylosing spondylitis blood was a TCR beta motif built from roughly 8 highly homologous variants.

The CDR3 length is 16 residues. Germline CDR1 MNHNS, CDR2 SASEGT. Trimming took 6 bases from V and 4 from J, leaving 18 bases between them. The V and J genes are TRBV6-1 and TRBJ2-2, with D perhaps matching TRBD2 (7 bases). The specimen sequenced was synovial fluid, either unsorted or a sorted T cell fraction (not recorded which). The receptor's source is a male donor with ankylosing spondylitis. CDR3 nucleotide sequence: TGTGCCAGCAGCCGCCGCGGGGGCGTTGGCACCGGGGAGCTGTTTTTT. Translating gives CASSRRGGVGTGELFF.